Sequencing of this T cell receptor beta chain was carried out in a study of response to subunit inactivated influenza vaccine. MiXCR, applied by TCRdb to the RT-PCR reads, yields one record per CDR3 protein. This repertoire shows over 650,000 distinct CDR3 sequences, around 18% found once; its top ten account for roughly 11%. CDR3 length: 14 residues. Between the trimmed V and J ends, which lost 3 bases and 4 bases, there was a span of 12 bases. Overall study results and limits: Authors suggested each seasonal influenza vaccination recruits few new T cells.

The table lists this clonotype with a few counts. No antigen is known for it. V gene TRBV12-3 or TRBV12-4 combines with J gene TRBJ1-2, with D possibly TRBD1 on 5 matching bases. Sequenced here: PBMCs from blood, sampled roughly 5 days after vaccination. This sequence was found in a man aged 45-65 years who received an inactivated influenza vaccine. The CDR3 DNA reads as TGTGCCAGCAGTTTCGGGGGGAGGGCCTATGGCTACACCTTC. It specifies CASSFGGRAYGYTF.